This T cell receptor beta chain was sequenced in a study of shared clonotypes between healthy human individuals. Whole-study context: A couple of female and a few male donors aged 18 to 49 were enrolled. Study observations and caveats: Deeper or shallower sequencing was expected to change how clonotypes are shared among donors. Non-shared clonotypes were found to have lower generation probabilities than the clonotypes that were shared by all four of the sorted-subset donors.

The CDR3 covers 13 residues. From germline, CDR1 is MNHNY and CDR2 SVGAGI (reference sequence). V lost 4 bases, J lost 4 bases, and 8 bases lay in between. About this clone itself: What it binds is not known.

Each donor was a Caucasian adult residing in Nashville, Tennessee. TCRdb keeps only in-frame clones here, not all; method: immunoSEQ multiplex PCR. The sample holds some 1 million clones, roughly 75% seen once. The chain is built from TRBV6-6 and TRBJ1-3, with D unclear. The sequencing sample was made of memory CD4+ T cells sorted from blood. Subset denoted: CD45RA-negative fraction. This TCR derives from a man aged 18 to 29 in good health. The CDR3 is CASSFQTGNTIYF. In DNA form, the CDR3 reads TGTGCCAGCAGTTTTCAAACAGGAAACACCATATATTTT.